The next 21 T cell receptor beta chains were all read from a single sample in a study of Ad26.COV2.S vaccination and SARS-CoV-2 variants. Treatment defined: around 19 received Ad26.COV2.S at low or high dose, single or two shots; 5 received placebo; per-sample allocation not given. Vaccine and placebo recipients were sampled on day 63 after the first injection. Sequencing used immunoSEQ multiplex PCR; TCRdb keeps in-frame clones, though not all of them. The sample includes over 400,000 clones, about nine tenths of them seen just once. Sequencing used peripheral blood, obtained in a trial of Ad26.COV2.S vaccine versus placebo. These receptors were obtained from a person between 18 and 59 years old who received the Ad26.COV2.S COVID-19 vaccine or a placebo.

The rearrangement joins TRBV5-1 to TRBJ2-5; D is possibly TRBD2 (6 bases). Trimming stripped 1 base from V and 9 bases from J, with 10 bases between. This CDR3 contains 12 residues. Per germline, CDR1 SGHRS and CDR2 YFSETQ. CDR3 loop: CASSLPREAQYF. The CDR3 region has the DNA TGCGCCAGCAGCTTGCCGAGGGAGGCCCAGTACTTC.

This sequence joins TRBV10-3 and TRBJ2-1, with 7 bases matching TRBD1. The V gene end was trimmed by 7 bases and the J gene end by 1 base; junction bases not matched to a gene: 10. The germline gives CDR1 ENHRY, CDR2 SYGVKD. The CDR3 length is 16 residues. CDR3 in amino acids: CAINRQGPESYNEQFF. CDR3 in DNA: TGTGCCATCAACCGACAGGGCCCAGAGTCCTACAATGAGCAGTTCTTC.

V gene TRBV7-9 combines with J gene TRBJ2-2; 11 nucleotides align to TRBD2. The CDR3 is made up of 17 amino acids. Germline V gene data show CDR1 as SEHNR and CDR2 as FQNEAQ (reference sequence). With V trimmed by 3 bases and J by 4 bases, 7 bases remained unmatched. CDR3 nucleotide sequence: TGTGCCAGCAGCTTCGGCCTAGCGGGGGGACGCACCGGGGAGCTGTTTTTT. This sequence encodes CASSFGLAGGRTGELFF. The full variable domain, with the rest looked up from reference TRBV7-9 and TRBJ2-2, is DTGVSQNPRHKITKRGQNVTFRCDPISEHNRLYWYRQTLGQGPEFLTYFQNEAQLEKSRLLSDRFSAERPKGSFSTLEIQRTEQGDSAMYLCASSFGLAGGRTGELFFGEGSRLTVL.

The V and J genes are TRBV5-5 and TRBJ1-1; the D is unclear. V was shortened by 6 bases and J by 4 bases, with 10 bases between the two germline ends. The CDR3 has 12 residues. Germline loops: CDR1 SGHKS, CDR2 YYEKEE (reference sequence). The CDR3 loop reads CASNSGFTEAFF. The CDR3 bases are TGTGCCAGCAACTCTGGGTTCACTGAAGCTTTCTTT.

The V call is TRBV30, the J call TRBJ1-1, with 10 bases fitting TRBD1. CDR3 length: 15 amino acids. Trimming at V came to 0 bases and at J to 5 bases, leaving 6 bases not matched to a gene. In germline, CDR1 is GTSNPN, CDR2 SVGIG (reference sequence). CDR3 sequence reads: CAWSVPDRGRTEAFF. Written as DNA, the CDR3 is TGTGCCTGGAGTGTACCCGACAGGGGGCGGACTGAAGCTTTCTTT.

The chain has TRBV7-8 and TRBJ1-4, with a tentative D call TRBD1 (6 bases). The CDR3 has 15 residues. V gave up 5 bases and J gave up 3 bases, with 13 bases separating them. CDR1 and CDR2 (germline): SGHVS, FQNEAQ. The CDR3 sequence: CASSPRGQSNEKLFF. The DNA of the CDR3 is TGTGCCAGCAGCCCCCGGGGGCAGTCTAATGAAAAACTGTTTTTT. The full variable domain, its missing parts supplied by reference TRBV7-8 and TRBJ1-4, is GAGVSQSPRYKVAKRGQDVALRCDPISGHVSLFWYQQALGQGPEFLTYFQNEAQLDKSGLPSDRFFAERPEGSVSTLKIQRTQQEDSAVYLCASSPRGQSNEKLFFGSGTQLSVL.

CDR3 coding DNA: TGTGCCAGCAGTCATGACTACGACCAAGAGACCCAGTACTTC. Protein sequence: CASSHDYDQETQYF. The chain joins TRBV6-5 to TRBJ2-5; perhaps TRBD2 as D (5 bases). This CDR3 spans 14 amino acids. CDR1 is MNHEY, CDR2 SVGAGI, per germline. Between the trimmed V and J ends, which lost 5 bases and 0 bases, there was a span of 10 bases.

This clone has only a few counts. This chain uses TRBV7-9 with TRBJ2-7; 9 positions match TRBD1. The CDR3 totals 15 residues. Germline CDR1 reads SEHNR; CDR2 reads FQNEAQ (reference sequence). Trimming took 6 bases from V and 4 from J; bases not matched to a gene: 10. The CDR3 here is CASSGSGQGTYEQYF. The CDR3 nucleotides read TGTGCCAGCAGTGGTTCAGGACAGGGGACGTACGAGCAGTACTTC.

The chain employs TRBV6-2 or TRBV6-3 and TRBJ2-5; weak D call: TRBD2 (6 bases). The CDR3 totals 14 residues. V lost 2 bases and J 3 bases, leaving 10 bases between the germline ends. Germline assignment: CDR1 MNHEY and CDR2 SVGEGT. DNA of the CDR3: TGTGCCAGCAGTTACGGGGGGTTAGAAGAGACCCAGTACTTC. This codes for CASSYGGLEETQYF.

The V and J genes are TRBV11-2 and TRBJ2-7; tentative D call: TRBD2 (6 bases). V was shortened by 3 bases and J by 1 base, with 19 bases between the two germline ends. The CDR3 is 17 amino acids. Germline CDR1 SGHAT, CDR2 FQNNGV. The CDR3 coding sequence is TGTGCCAGCAGCTTCTTCGCCGGCGGGGAGGAATCCTACGAGCAGTACTTC. Its translation: CASSFFAGGEESYEQYF.

In regard to this clone: Other DNA sequences in the same sample also yield this CDR3. This chain uses TRBV3-1 (or the pseudogene TRBV3-2) with TRBJ1-1; D is uncertain. Germline values: CDR1 LGHDT, CDR2 YNNKEL (reference sequence). This CDR3 contains 13 residues. V was clipped by 1 base and J by 2 bases, with 5 bases between them. The CDR3 here is CASSQGGNTEAFF. The CDR3 region has the DNA TGTGCCAGCAGCCAAGGGGGAAACACTGAAGCTTTCTTT.

V gene TRBV7-9 combines with J gene TRBJ2-7; D ambiguous. The CDR3 sequence is 13 residues long. V was pared by 3 bases and J by 5 bases, with 11 bases between. Germline-derived CDR1 and CDR2 are SEHNR and FQNEAQ (reference sequence). This CDR3 is CASSLTGSHEQYF. The DNA of the CDR3 is TGTGCCAGCAGCTTGACCGGGTCCCACGAGCAGTACTTC.

The chain joins TRBV3-1 (or the pseudogene TRBV3-2) to TRBJ2-3, with 8 nucleotides matching TRBD1. V lost 4 bases, J lost 0 bases, and 3 bases stayed unmatched. The germline V gene has CDR1 LGHDT and CDR2 YNNKEL (reference sequence). The CDR3 is made up of 15 amino acids. The CDR3 DNA reads as TGTGCCAGCAGCCCTTGGACAGGGAGCACAGATACGCAGTATTTT. Its translation is CASSPWTGSTDTQYF.

The rearrangement uses TRBV7-2 and TRBJ2-2; 7 nucleotides align to TRBD1. The junction had 14 bases not matched to a gene; V was cut back by 5 bases and J by 5 bases. This CDR3 spans 17 amino acids. Per the germline V gene, CDR1 is SGHTA and CDR2 is FQGNSA. The CDR3 region is CASSIDNRGPYTGELFF. CDR3 sequence (DNA): TGTGCCAGCAGCATAGACAACAGGGGTCCTTATACCGGGGAGCTGTTTTTT.

This sequence joins TRBV19 and TRBJ1-4, with TRBD1 identical over 9 bases. The CDR3 is 16 residues long. V lost 1 base to trimming and J lost 7 bases; unmatched junction nucleotides: 7. CDR1 is LNHDA, CDR2 SQIVND, per germline (reference sequence). The CDR3 bases are TGTGCCAGTAGTATAGCGCGTGGACAGGGGATTGAAAAACTGTTTTTT. This gives the protein CASSIARGQGIEKLFF.

This chain joins TRBV6-2 or TRBV6-3 and TRBJ2-2; D unresolved. V lost 2 bases to trimming and J lost 5 bases, with 9 bases between them. CDR1 is MNHEY and CDR2 is SVGEGT in the germline V gene. The CDR3 has 14 amino acids. CDR3 nucleotides: TGTGCCAGCAGTTACATAGGCCAGACCGGGGAGCTGTTTTTT. Its translation: CASSYIGQTGELFF.

The rearrangement uses TRBV28 and TRBJ2-5; D is perhaps TRBD2 (5 bases). This CDR3 contains 13 residues. CDR1 MDHEN and CDR2 SYDVKM come from the germline V gene. The ends were cut back, 5 bases at V and 3 bases at J, with 10 bases in the middle. CDR3 loop: CASSEDGKETQYF. The CDR3 nucleotides read TGTGCCAGCAGTGAGGACGGGAAAGAGACCCAGTACTTC.

CDR3 DNA: TGTGCCAGCAGTTTGGGCAGGCTGCGCTACGAGCAGTACTTC. Protein product: CASSLGRLRYEQYF. The chain combines TRBV27 with TRBJ2-7; no clear D gene. Germline CDR1 reads MNHEY; CDR2 reads SMNVEV (reference sequence). There are 14 residues in the CDR3. The V end lost 3 bases, the J end lost 3 bases, and 12 bases lay between the germline ends.

V and J are TRBV28 and TRBJ1-2; D unclear. The length of the CDR3 is 11 residues. Germline CDR1 is MDHEN and CDR2 is SYDVKM. V was clipped by 5 bases and J by 4 bases, with 5 bases between them. The CDR3 nucleotides are TGTGCCAGCAGTCGGATCTATGGCTACACCTTC. This gives the protein CASSRIYGYTF.

The chain couples TRBV6-4 to TRBJ2-2; weak D call: TRBD2 (6 bases). With 6 bases removed from V and 6 bases from J, the gap between germline ends came to 14 bases. This CDR3 has 14 amino acids. The germline CDR1 and CDR2 sequences are MRHNA and SNTAGT. The CDR3 sequence is CASSQGGRPGELFF. The CDR3 nucleotides are TGTGCCAGCAGCCAAGGAGGGAGGCCCGGGGAGCTGTTTTTT.

This clone was detected a few times. This chain uses TRBV2 with TRBJ2-7, with D possibly called TRBD1 or TRBD2 (5 bases each). From germline, CDR1 is SNHLY and CDR2 FYNNEI. The CDR3 runs to 13 residues. Trimming pared 6 bases from V and 9 bases from J, leaving 18 bases between. The CDR3 bases are TGTGCCAGCAGGGGGACCCTCCCTCAGGGGCAGTACTTC. This translates into CASRGTLPQGQYF.